Listed here are 20 T cell receptor beta chains from one sample, sequenced in a study of blood T cell repertoires in COVID-19. Measured with immunoSEQ multiplex PCR; TCRdb has only the in-frame clones, and not every one. In the table there are over 200,000 clones, 92% of which are singletons. The material sequenced was peripheral blood. These receptors were taken from a man aged 60 to 75 with COVID-19, enrolled during active disease.

This clone was seen only once. CDR3 residues: CASSPRLAGLYQDTQYF. The CDR3, as DNA: TGTGCCAGCAGCCCACGACTAGCGGGTCTGTACCAAGATACGCAGTATTTT. The chain is built from TRBV7-2 and TRBJ2-3; 10 bases line up with TRBD2. The CDR3 covers 17 residues. CDR1 is SGHTA and CDR2 is FQGNSA in the germline V gene. The ends lost 5 bases at V and 5 bases at J; junction bases unmatched: 13.

The rearrangement uses TRBV6-5 and TRBJ2-1; 9 positions agree with TRBD2. V lost 6 bases to trimming and J lost 5 bases; unmatched junction nucleotides: 8. CDR1 MNHEY and CDR2 SVGAGI come from the germline V gene. The CDR3 extends over 15 amino acids. CDR3 DNA sequence: TGTGCCAGCAGCCAGAGGCTAGCGGGAAACAATGAGCAGTTCTTC. The encoded protein is CASSQRLAGNNEQFF.

This chain joins TRBV5-4 and TRBJ2-7, with TRBD1 matching 7 bases. The CDR3 spans 15 residues. Germline lookup yields CDR1 SGHNT and CDR2 YYREEE (reference sequence). V lost 0 bases, J lost 6 bases, and 9 bases stayed unmatched. The CDR3 here is CASSLAGQLSVEQYF. The CDR3 coding sequence is TGTGCCAGCAGCTTGGCGGGACAGCTTTCCGTCGAGCAGTACTTC.

The J gene is TRBJ2-3, the V gene TRBV7-3; perhaps TRBD2 as D (5 bases). The CDR3 sequence is 15 residues long. With 1 base removed from V and 5 bases from J, the gap between germline ends came to 13 bases. From germline, CDR1 is SGHTA and CDR2 FQGTGA. CDR3 loop: CASSLIPAAIDTQYF. Here the CDR3 DNA reads TGTGCCAGCAGCTTAATCCCAGCGGCGATAGATACGCAGTATTTT.

This rearrangement joins TRBV18 to TRBJ2-1; D is undetermined. The CDR3 spans 16 residues. V was pared by 3 bases and J by 6 bases, with 18 bases between. Germline V gene data show CDR1 as KGHSH and CDR2 as LQKENI. CDR3 residues: CASSPLEPKVVNEQFF. CDR3 coding DNA: TGTGCCAGCTCACCCCTAGAACCCAAAGTCGTCAATGAGCAGTTCTTC.

The V gene is TRBV7-3, the J gene TRBJ2-1; TRBD1 agrees at 9 bases. CDR3 length: 15 residues. Germline V gives CDR1 SGHTA, CDR2 FQGTGA. V gave up 4 bases and J gave up 4 bases; unmatched junction bases: 5. Here the CDR3 reads CASSSWTGAYNEQFF. CDR3 coding DNA: TGTGCCAGCAGCTCGTGGACAGGGGCTTACAATGAGCAGTTCTTC.

The V and J genes are TRBV5-4 and TRBJ2-7; 9 bases align to TRBD1. CDR1 and CDR2 from the germline V gene are SGHNT and YYREEE (reference sequence). This CDR3 spans 14 amino acids. V gave up 3 bases and J gave up 3 bases; unmatched junction bases: 4. In DNA form, the CDR3 reads TGTGCCAGCAGCTACGGGACAGGGATCTACGAGCAGTACTTC. Its protein product is CASSYGTGIYEQYF.

The V gene is TRBV12-5, the J gene TRBJ2-3; possibly TRBD1 for D (5 bases). The germline V gene has CDR1 LGHNT and CDR2 FRNRAP. Trimming took 2 bases from V and 5 from J, leaving 23 bases between them. The CDR3 extends over 18 amino acids. The DNA for the CDR3 is TGTGCTAGTGGTTTGCCACCCTACTACGTCAGGGTACGAGATACGCAGTATTTT. Translated, it gives CASGLPPYYVRVRDTQYF.

A note on this clone: Sequence at one end of the junction differs from germline and may be a read error. The V gene is TRBV28, the J gene TRBJ1-4; perhaps TRBD1 as D (5 bases). Per germline, CDR1 MDHEN and CDR2 SYDVKM. CDR3 length: 12 amino acids. The chain's CDR3 is CASSAGVRKTVF. CDR3 in DNA: TGTGCCAGCAGTGCGGGGGTGAGAAAAACTGTTTTT.

The chain employs TRBV25-1 and TRBJ1-6; no reliable D call. CDR1 and CDR2 from the germline V gene are MGHDK and SYGVNS. CDR3 size: 14 residues. Trimming left V 4 bases short and J 7 bases short, with 11 bases between. CDR3 sequence (DNA): TGTGCCAGCAGTGGGCACATGGGCAATTCACCCCTCCACTTT. Translation: CASSGHMGNSPLHF.

V usage is TRBV10-3 and J usage is TRBJ1-4, with 8 bases lining up with TRBD1. This CDR3 is 14 amino acids long. CDR1 and CDR2 (germline): ENHRY, SYGVKD. The V and J ends lost 6 bases and 5 bases, in that order; junction bases with no gene match: 5. DNA for the CDR3: TGTGCCATCAGCCCGACAGGGGTGAATGAAAAACTGTTTTTT. This sequence encodes CAISPTGVNEKLFF.

The CDR3 DNA follows: TGTGCCTGGAGTGTACAGGATCAGCAGTTCTTC. Translating gives CAWSVQDQQFF. The rearrangement uses TRBV30 and TRBJ2-1, with D tentatively TRBD1 (5 bases). The CDR3 consists of 11 residues. Trimming cost V 0 bases and J 11 bases, with 8 bases left between them. Germline-derived CDR1 and CDR2 are GTSNPN and SVGIG (reference sequence).

CDR3 bases: TGCGCCAGCAGGGGGCTAAGATCACCCCTCCACTTT. Protein product: CASRGLRSPLHF. The chain is built from TRBV10-1 and TRBJ1-6, with D maybe TRBD1 (5 bases). The CDR3 totals 12 residues. Germline loops: CDR1 WNHNN, CDR2 SYGVQD (reference sequence). The germline V and J ends were trimmed by 6 bases and 10 bases, with 10 bases remaining between them.

J is TRBJ1-5 and V is TRBV19; the match to TRBD1 covers 7 bases. The length of the CDR3 is 16 residues. Losses at the gene ends were 0 bases for V and 5 bases for J; bases not matched to a gene: 7. CDR1 and CDR2 (germline): LNHDA, SQIVND (reference sequence). The CDR3 DNA reads as TGTGCCAGTAGTATAGAAATTGGACAGGTACATCAGCCCCAGCATTTT. Its translation: CASSIEIGQVHQPQHF.

This sequence joins TRBV19 and TRBJ2-6; 7 bases align to TRBD1. Germline V gene sequence: CDR1 LNHDA, CDR2 SQIVND (reference sequence). The CDR3 extends over 16 amino acids. The ends lost 8 bases at V and 2 bases at J; junction bases unmatched: 9. The CDR3 is CASRGGIGAGANVLTF. CDR3 coding DNA: TGTGCCAGTCGAGGGGGCATAGGGGCTGGGGCCAACGTCCTGACTTTC. Full variable domain (remainder filled in from reference TRBV19 and TRBJ2-6): DGGITQSPKYLFRKEGQNVTLSCEQNLNHDAMYWYRQDPGQGLRLIYYSQIVNDFQKGDIAEGYSVSREKKESFPLTVTSAQKNPTAFYLCASRGGIGAGANVLTFGAGSRLTVL.

This clone was recorded once. The chain is built from TRBV10-1 and TRBJ2-7, with 9 nucleotides matching TRBD1. The CDR3 is made up of 14 amino acids. The germline V gene encodes CDR1 WNHNN and CDR2 SYGVQD (reference sequence). V lost 0 bases, J lost 4 bases, and 1 base stayed unmatched. The CDR3 DNA reads as TGCGCCAGCAGTGAGTCAGGGACAGGGTACGAGCAGTACTTC. Protein product: CASSESGTGYEQYF.

V usage is TRBV6-1 and J usage is TRBJ1-2; the D is unclear. Deletions cut 2 bases from V and 1 base from J, with 5 bases between. This CDR3 comprises 13 residues. Germline assignment: CDR1 MNHNS and CDR2 SASEGT. The CDR3 protein is CASSEQINYGYTF. The CDR3 bases are TGTGCCAGCAGTGAACAGATTAACTATGGCTACACCTTC.

Concerning this clone: Other DNA sequences in the same sample also yield this CDR3. Here the CDR3 reads CASSLAGAYEQYF. DNA for the CDR3: TGTGCCAGCAGTTTAGCAGGGGCCTACGAGCAGTACTTC. The gene calls are TRBV12-3 or TRBV12-4 and TRBJ2-7; D possibly corresponds to TRBD1 (5 bases). The CDR3 has 13 amino acids. Trimming cost V 0 bases and J 2 bases, with 5 bases left between them.

CDR3 sequence: CASSRPLGSTDQPQHF. The CDR3 region has the DNA TGTGCCAGTAGTAGACCCTTGGGCAGTACCGATCAGCCCCAGCATTTT. V and J are TRBV19 and TRBJ1-5; D ambiguous. CDR1 and CDR2 from the germline V gene are LNHDA and SQIVND (reference sequence). The length of the CDR3 is 16 residues. V lost 4 bases to trimming and J lost 5 bases, with 18 bases between them.

The genes are TRBV11-2 and TRBJ2-5, with 8 nucleotides matching TRBD2. The trim removed 6 bases at V and 5 bases at J, leaving 11 bases unmatched. The CDR3 loop spans 15 amino acids. Germline V CDR1 and CDR2: SGHAT, FQNNGV. CDR3 loop: CASRPVRGGGETQYF. The DNA for the CDR3 is TGTGCCAGCAGACCAGTCCGGGGGGGCGGGGAGACCCAGTACTTC.